Below are 2 T cell receptor beta chains sequenced from a single sample in a study of beta chain features in type 1 diabetes. Expressed TCRB transcripts were sequenced after all isolated RNA was converted to cDNA. Assay: immunoSEQ multiplex PCR; the TCRdb copy retains only in-frame clones and omits some. The sample gives 250,000 to 350,000 clones, 14% of which show up once; 6.7% is in the top ten. The sample taken for sequencing was central memory CD4+ T cells from blood. Receptors were obtained from a young man in good health.

The chain carries TRBV4-1 and TRBJ2-5; D is unclear. In germline, CDR1 is MGHRA, CDR2 YSYEKL. This CDR3 spans 14 amino acids. Trimming removed 4 bases at V and 2 bases at J, with 11 bases between. The CDR3 sequence: CASSPGPRQETQYF. DNA of the CDR3: TGCGCCAGCAGCCCCGGACCCAGACAAGAGACCCAGTACTTC.

With respect to this clone: One end of the junction varies from germline; a read error may be responsible. The chain is built from TRBV7-7 and TRBJ2-3; D remains unclear. CDR3 size: 15 residues. Germline V lookup: CDR1 SSHAT, CDR2 FNYEAQ (reference sequence). The CDR3 loop is CASSLNTLPTDTQYF. CDR3 sequence (DNA): TGTGCTAGCAGCTTAAACACCCTCCCCACAGATACGCAGTATTTT.